This note documents a single TCR beta chain sequence. The antigen is not known. The treatment denotes: roughly 20 received Ad26.COV2.S at low or high dose, single or two shots; 5 received placebo; per-sample allocation not given. The investigators took samples on day 63 after the first vaccine or placebo injection. An Ad26 vector expressing Wuhan-strain SARS-CoV-2 spike constituted the vaccine. This table comes from immunoSEQ multiplex PCR, and its TCRdb copy is limited to in-frame clones, with some not included. The sample has more than 350,000 clones; 80% to 95% are singletons. This CDR3 spans 14 amino acids. CDR1 is MGHRA, CDR2 YSYEKL, per germline. Trimming removed 2 bases at V and 4 bases at J, with 10 bases between. The sample belongs to a study of Ad26.COV2.S vaccination and SARS-CoV-2 variants. About the study: Ad26.COV2.S shots went into the muscle once or twice, 56 days apart.

Broader study findings: Placebo recipients and vaccine recipients were similar in non-spike TCR breadth.

The specimen was peripheral blood, collected in a trial of Ad26.COV2.S vaccine versus placebo. This receptor was obtained from a person between 18 and 60 years old who received the Ad26.COV2.S COVID-19 vaccine or a placebo. The chain uses TRBV4-1 and TRBJ2-3; D call uncertain. This chain's CDR3 is CASSQPPWADTQYF. The CDR3 DNA follows: TGCGCCAGCAGCCAACCTCCTTGGGCAGATACGCAGTATTTT.